The present TCR beta chain was sequenced within a study of blood T cell repertoires in COVID-19. Trimming took 4 bases from V and 0 from J, leaving 13 bases between them. This CDR3 has 15 amino acids. Germline CDR1 is SGHRS and CDR2 is YFSETQ. Sequencing used immunoSEQ multiplex PCR; TCRdb keeps in-frame clones, though not all of them. The sample lists about 330,000 clones; about nine tenths were seen once. Sequenced sample: peripheral blood. The TCR was taken from a man under 40 with COVID-19, enrolled during active disease. The rearrangement joins TRBV5-1 to TRBJ1-1, with D tentatively TRBD1 (5 bases). CDR3 in DNA: TGCGCCAGCAGCCACCTTGGGGGGGTGAACACTGAAGCTTTCTTT. Its translation: CASSHLGGVNTEAFF.